One and the same sample provided the 10 T cell receptor beta chains below, sequenced in a study of T-cell memory formation after mild COVID-19 (dated by TCRdb to about 2021). The library relied on 5' RACE. These reads were obtained on an Illumina NovaSeq 6000. Starting from the raw public reads, TCRdb applied fastp trimming at Q25, assembled clones with MiXCR and retained in-frame beta chains. Rows matching on CDR3 protein sequence are summarized as one entry with the most common DNA and genes. The table for this sample lists fewer than 700,000 distinct CDR3 sequences; approximately 19% of them were counted only once. Of the sample, 12% falls within the top ten clones. Sequencing was performed on PBMCs or a T cell subset sorted from them (not recorded which). The receptor set was obtained from an adult woman who had mild COVID-19 (a few samples of this study predate the infection). The sample titles of this study are shuffled in the database, so cell type and time point are left out; the donor was told from shared clones.

This clonotype has only a few counts. The gene calls are TRBV25-1 and TRBJ2-7, with unresolved D. CDR1 and CDR2 (germline): MGHDK, SYGVNS. Trimming removed 2 bases at V and 6 bases at J, with 11 bases between. The CDR3 totals 13 residues. The CDR3: CASSEGVYTEQYF. The CDR3, as DNA: TGTGCCAGCAGTGAAGGAGTGTATACCGAGCAGTACTTC.

This chain links TRBV12-3 or TRBV12-4 with TRBJ1-3, with no clear D. V was shortened by 3 bases and J by 4 bases, with 10 bases between the two germline ends. The CDR3 is 14 amino acids. DNA for the CDR3: TGTGCCAGCAGTTTGCCGACAACCGGAAACACCATATATTTT. Encoded protein: CASSLPTTGNTIYF.

V usage is TRBV29-1 and J usage is TRBJ1-3, with D perhaps matching TRBD1 (6 bases). The CDR3 has 16 residues. The germline V and J ends were trimmed by 6 bases and 0 bases, with 18 bases remaining between them. Germline CDR1 and CDR2: SQVTM and ANQGSEA. The CDR3 here is CSVSRGPSSSGNTIYF. CDR3 nucleotides: TGCAGCGTCTCCAGGGGTCCTTCGAGCTCTGGAAACACCATATATTTT. Supplemented by reference TRBV29-1 and TRBJ1-3, the full variable domain reads SAVISQKPSRDICQRGTSLTIQCQVDSQVTMMFWYRQQPGQSLTLIATANQGSEATYESGFVIDKFPISRPNLTFSTLTVSNMSPEDSSIYLCSVSRGPSSSGNTIYFGEGSWLTVV.

Only a few counts were recorded for this clonotype. V is TRBV6-2 or TRBV6-3 and J is TRBJ2-7, with 13 bases aligning to TRBD2. After removal of 6 bases from V and 1 base from J, the junction contained 3 bases not matched to a gene. Germline values: CDR1 MNHEY, CDR2 SVGEGT. This CDR3 spans 15 amino acids. This CDR3 reads CASRWTSGGSYEQYF. The CDR3 nucleotides read TGTGCCAGCAGGTGGACTAGCGGGGGATCCTACGAGCAGTACTTC.

This rearrangement joins TRBV20-1 to TRBJ2-2; possible D gene TRBD2, 6 bases. V was clipped by 3 bases and J by 1 base, with 12 bases between them. Germline CDR1 reads DFQATT; CDR2 reads SNEGSKA (reference sequence). The CDR3 sequence is 15 residues long. CDR3 residues: CSASGGTVNTGELFF. CDR3 DNA: TGCAGTGCTAGTGGGGGGACGGTGAACACCGGGGAGCTGTTTTTT.

The V and J genes are TRBV13 and TRBJ2-7; D not certain. This CDR3 comprises 15 residues. Trimming removed 1 base from V and 2 bases from J, with 12 bases in between. CDR1 PRHDT and CDR2 FYEKMQ come from the germline V gene (reference sequence). DNA of the CDR3: TGTGCCAGCAGCTTAGACCGCCGTGCGACCTACGAGCAGTACTTC. This gives the protein CASSLDRRATYEQYF.

The V call is TRBV20-1, the J call TRBJ1-6; TRBD1 matches at 7 bases. The CDR3 contains 14 residues. The germline V gene encodes CDR1 DFQATT and CDR2 SNEGSKA (reference sequence). Unmatched junction bases numbered 5, after V lost 6 bases and J lost 3 bases. Here the CDR3 reads CSASGGGYNSPLHF. CDR3 nucleotide sequence: TGCAGTGCATCAGGGGGGGGCTATAATTCACCCCTCCACTTT.

This clonotype was seen a handful of times. The rearrangement joins TRBV10-3 to TRBJ2-3; 9 bases align to TRBD1. The J segment lost 1 base and the V segment lost 4 bases, leaving 3 bases of the junction unmatched. Per germline, CDR1 ENHRY and CDR2 SYGVKD. This CDR3 has 15 amino acids. CDR3 region: CAISVQGAGTDTQYF. Here the CDR3 DNA reads TGTGCCATCAGTGTACAGGGGGCGGGCACAGATACGCAGTATTTT.

This clonotype was detected only a few times. The chain has TRBV19 and TRBJ1-2, with D perhaps matching TRBD1 (5 bases). The CDR3 is 13 amino acids. Trimming took 1 base from V and 8 from J, leaving 11 bases between them. Germline V gene data show CDR1 as LNHDA and CDR2 as SQIVND (reference sequence). As DNA, the CDR3 is TGTGCCAGTAGTATAGCAGGGATAAACGGCTACACCTTC. Protein product: CASSIAGINGYTF.

At least ten counts were recorded for this clonotype. The rearrangement joins TRBV5-1 to TRBJ2-5; either TRBD1 or TRBD2 may fit D (6 bases each). The V end lost 1 base, the J end lost 5 bases, and 12 bases lay between the germline ends. CDR3 length equals 14 residues. The germline V gene has CDR1 SGHRS and CDR2 YFSETQ. CDR3 amino acids: CASSLNGGPETQYF. For the CDR3, the DNA is TGCGCCAGCAGCTTGAACGGGGGCCCGGAGACCCAGTACTTC.